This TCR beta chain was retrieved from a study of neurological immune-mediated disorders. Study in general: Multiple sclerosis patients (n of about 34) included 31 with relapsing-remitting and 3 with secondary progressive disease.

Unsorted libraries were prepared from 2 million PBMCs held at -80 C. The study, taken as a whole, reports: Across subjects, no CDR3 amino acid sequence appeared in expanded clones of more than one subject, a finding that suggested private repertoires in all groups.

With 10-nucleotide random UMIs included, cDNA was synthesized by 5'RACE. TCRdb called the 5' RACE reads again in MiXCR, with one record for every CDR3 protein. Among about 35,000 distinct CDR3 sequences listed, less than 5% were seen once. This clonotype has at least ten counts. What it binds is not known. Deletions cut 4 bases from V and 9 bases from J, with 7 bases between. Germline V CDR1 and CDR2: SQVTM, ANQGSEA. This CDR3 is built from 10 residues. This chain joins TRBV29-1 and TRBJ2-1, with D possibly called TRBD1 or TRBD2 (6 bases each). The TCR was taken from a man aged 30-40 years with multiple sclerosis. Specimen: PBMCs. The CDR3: CSVGGAEQFF. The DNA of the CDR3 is TGCAGCGTTGGGGGGGCTGAGCAGTTCTTC.